This is a list of T cell receptor beta chains from one sample in a study of neurological immune-mediated disorders. TCRdb reprocessed the 5' RACE reads via MiXCR and lists one record per CDR3 protein. The sample includes 50,000 to 70,000 distinct CDR3 sequences, approximately 11% of them seen just once. Sequencing input: PBMCs. These receptors were collected from an older woman with HTLV-1-associated myelopathy (HAM/TSP). Each CDR3 is given with its conserved first and last residue. D genes are given only for firm matches. Clone size is given for some rows only: seen once, a few or many times, or a class if the clone is expanded.

V	J	size	D	CDR3	DNA
TRBV12-3/TRBV12-4	TRBJ2-1	many	TRBD2	CASRSGTSGWNEQFF	TGTGCCAGCAGATCCGGGACTAGCGGTTGGAATGAGCAGTTCTTC
TRBV12-3/TRBV12-4	TRBJ2-2	many	.	CASTSPGAAGELFF	TGTGCCAGCACCTCCCCAGGGGCAGCCGGGGAGCTGTTTTTT
TRBV25-1	TRBJ2-7	many	.	CASSAFKGGTTQYF	TGTGCCAGCAGTGCTTTTAAAGGGGGTACCACGCAGTACTTC
TRBV20-1	TRBJ2-1	many	.	CSASMSESAYNEQFF	TGCAGTGCTAGTATGTCTGAATCTGCCTACAATGAGCAGTTCTTC
TRBV20-1	TRBJ2-1	many	TRBD1	CSASRGQDEQFF	TGCAGTGCTTCCAGAGGACAGGATGAGCAGTTCTTC
TRBV20-1	TRBJ2-7	many	TRBD2	CSAPLGGGYEQYF	TGCAGTGCTCCTCTGGGGGGGGGGTACGAGCAGTACTTC
TRBV11-1	TRBJ2-1	many	TRBD2	CASSLDGTSKREQFF	TGTGCCAGCAGCTTAGATGGGACTAGCAAAAGGGAGCAGTTCTTC
TRBV19	TRBJ2-3	.	.	CASRTRDTDTQYF	TGTGCCAGTAGGACCAGGGATACAGATACGCAGTATTTT
TRBV7-2	TRBJ2-7	many	TRBD1	CASNRGPEGEQYF	TGTGCCAGCAACAGGGGGCCGGAGGGCGAGCAGTACTTC
TRBV7-2	TRBJ2-7	many	.	CASSKAPGTATYEQYF	TGTGCCAGCAGCAAAGCACCCGGGACGGCTACCTACGAGCAGTACTTC
TRBV5-5	TRBJ2-7	many	.	CASSLDRHSYEQYF	TGTGCCAGCAGCTTGGACAGGCACTCCTACGAGCAGTACTTC
TRBV28	TRBJ2-2	many	TRBD1	CASRGTGNTGELFF	TGTGCCAGCAGGGGGACAGGGAACACCGGGGAGCTGTTTTTT
TRBV7-2	TRBJ1-5	many	.	CASSLVGAIYDNQPQHF	TGTGCCAGCAGCTTAGTGGGGGCGATATATGACAATCAGCCCCAGCATTTT
TRBV7-9	TRBJ2-7	.	.	CASSLAVGYEQYF	TGTGCCAGCAGCTTAGCGGTGGGTTACGAGCAGTACTTC
TRBV5-1	TRBJ2-2	many	TRBD1	CASSSRDRANTGELFF	TGCGCCAGCAGCTCCCGGGACAGGGCGAACACCGGGGAGCTGTTTTTT
TRBV10-3	TRBJ2-5	many	.	CAISEAQETQYF	TGTGCCATCAGTGAGGCCCAAGAGACCCAGTACTTC
TRBV5-1	TRBJ2-1	many	TRBD1	CASSDTGGRSYNEQFF	TGCGCCAGCAGCGACACAGGGGGACGCTCCTACAATGAGCAGTTCTTC
TRBV5-1	TRBJ2-7	many	TRBD1	CASSRDRGYEQYF	TGCGCCAGCAGCCGGGACAGGGGCTACGAGCAGTACTTC
TRBV2	TRBJ2-3	many	.	CASGRLVSTDTQYF	TGTGCCAGCGGTCGACTGGTCAGCACAGATACGCAGTATTTT
TRBV6-1	TRBJ1-1	few	.	CASSEFGYTEAFF	TGTGCCAGCAGTGAATTTGGTTATACTGAAGCTTTCTTT
TRBV5-1	TRBJ2-3	.	.	CTSRRGTLERQYF	TGCACCAGCAGGCGAGGGACTTTGGAGAGGCAGTATTTT
TRBV11-2	TRBJ1-4	few	TRBD1	CASSPGQGNEKLFF	TGTGCCAGCAGCCCAGGACAGGGAAATGAAAAACTGTTTTTT
TRBV5-1	TRBJ1-2	many	.	CASSYGTRNAYTF	TGCGCCAGCAGCTACGGGACGAGGAATGCCTACACCTTC
TRBV29-1	TRBJ1-2	many	TRBD1	CRSRTGSPLNYGYTF	TGCAGAAGTAGGACAGGGTCCCCTCTTAACTATGGCTACACCTTC
TRBV10-1	TRBJ2-5	.	.	CASSTDSSRETQYF	TGCGCCAGCAGTACCGACAGTTCGAGAGAGACCCAGTACTTC
TRBV5-1	TRBJ2-5	many	TRBD2	CASSRWAGEQETQYF	TGCGCCAGCAGCCGGTGGGCGGGAGAGCAAGAGACCCAGTACTTC
TRBV20-1	TRBJ1-1	many	.	CSVSFRAQSNTEAFF	TGCAGTGTCAGTTTCAGGGCCCAATCGAACACTGAAGCTTTCTTT
TRBV29-1	TRBJ1-1	many	.	CSVERPGGRTEAFF	TGCAGCGTTGAACGCCCGGGAGGAAGGACTGAAGCTTTCTTT
TRBV20-1	TRBJ2-1	many	.	CSAREGVRDNEQFF	TGCAGTGCTAGGGAGGGAGTTCGGGACAATGAGCAGTTCTTC
TRBV5-4	TRBJ2-5	.	TRBD1	CASTYRDRGSGETQYF	TGTGCCAGCACCTACCGGGACAGGGGGTCGGGGGAGACCCAGTACTTC
TRBV20-1	TRBJ2-7	many	TRBD2	CSAQEVASGSYEQYF	TGCAGTGCACAGGAGGTGGCTAGCGGGTCTTACGAGCAGTACTTC
TRBV5-1	TRBJ2-1	few	.	CASSLESLEINEQFF	TGCGCCAGCAGCTTGGAGTCCCTAGAAATCAATGAGCAGTTCTTC
TRBV9	TRBJ2-2	many	.	CASSVKSTGELFF	TGTGCCAGCAGCGTGAAAAGTACCGGGGAGCTGTTTTTT
TRBV5-5	TRBJ2-5	many	.	CASSPSVGDQETQYF	TGTGCCAGCAGCCCCAGCGTGGGGGACCAAGAGACCCAGTACTTC
TRBV7-9	TRBJ2-1	many	.	CASSVSPGVSYNEQFF	TGTGCCAGCAGCGTCTCACCTGGGGTCTCCTACAATGAGCAGTTCTTC
TRBV29-1	TRBJ2-1	many	.	CSVDGGGPMDEQFF	TGCAGCGTTGACGGCGGAGGGCCTATGGATGAGCAGTTCTTC
TRBV7-2	TRBJ2-2	many	TRBD2	CASSLPSGRVTGELFF	TGTGCCAGCAGCCTACCTAGCGGGAGGGTTACCGGGGAGCTGTTTTTT
TRBV20-1	TRBJ2-7	many	TRBD2	CSASTSGRLWRQYEQYF	TGCAGTGCTTCGACTAGCGGGAGGTTGTGGAGGCAGTACGAGCAGTACTTC
TRBV5-1	TRBJ2-2	many	TRBD2	CASSSGTSGTGELFF	TGCGCCAGCAGCTCCGGGACTAGCGGAACCGGGGAGCTGTTTTTT
TRBV5-1	TRBJ1-1	many	TRBD1	CASSPVTGKGEAFF	TGCGCCAGCAGCCCGGTGACAGGGAAAGGTGAAGCTTTCTTT
TRBV25-1	TRBJ2-1	many	TRBD1	CASSEQGASNEQFF	TGTGCCAGCAGTGAACAGGGGGCGTCAAATGAGCAGTTCTTC
TRBV7-2	TRBJ1-1	many	TRBD1	CASRKQGGTEAFF	TGTGCCAGCAGGAAACAGGGGGGCACTGAAGCTTTCTTT
TRBV9	TRBJ2-7	many	.	CASSVEFGAYEQYF	TGTGCCAGCAGCGTGGAGTTTGGCGCCTACGAGCAGTACTTC
TRBV7-2	TRBJ1-1	many	.	CASSYYGTEAFF	TGTGCCAGCAGCTACTACGGCACTGAAGCTTTCTTT
TRBV10-3	TRBJ1-5	medium-sized	.	CAIMGQGQGQPQHF	TGTGCCATCATGGGGCAGGGCCAGGGTCAGCCCCAGCATTTT